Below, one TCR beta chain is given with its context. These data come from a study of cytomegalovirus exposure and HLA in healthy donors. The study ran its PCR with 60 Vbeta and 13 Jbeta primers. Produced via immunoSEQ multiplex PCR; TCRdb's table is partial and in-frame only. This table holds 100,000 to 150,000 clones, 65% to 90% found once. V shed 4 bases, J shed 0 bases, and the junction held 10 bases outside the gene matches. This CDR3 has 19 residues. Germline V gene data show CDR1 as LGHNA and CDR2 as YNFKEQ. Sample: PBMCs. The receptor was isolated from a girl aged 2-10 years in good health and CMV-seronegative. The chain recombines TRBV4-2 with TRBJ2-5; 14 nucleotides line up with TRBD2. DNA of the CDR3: TGTGCCAGCAGCCCACGGGGACTAGCGGGAGCGGGGTACCAAGAGACCCAGTACTTC. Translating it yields CASSPRGLAGAGYQETQYF.